The 20 T cell receptor beta chains listed next were all sequenced from one sample in a study of CD8+ T cells in alopecia areata. RNA was extracted and reverse transcribed into cDNA as the sequencing template. TCRdb's table, derived via immunoSEQ multiplex PCR, lists solely in-frame clones and lacks some. Here the sample spans 75,000 to 100,000 clones, 41% being singletons. Sequenced input: CD4+ T cells sorted from blood. These TCRs come from a human donor with alopecia areata.

The V and J genes are TRBV7-9 and TRBJ2-2, with D hard to call. CDR3 length equals 13 residues. Trimming stripped 0 bases from V and 9 bases from J, with 8 bases between. Germline-derived CDR1 and CDR2 are SEHNR and FQNEAQ (reference sequence). Here the CDR3 reads CASSLAGRRELFF. CDR3 DNA sequence: TGTGCCAGCAGCTTAGCGGGCAGGAGGGAGCTGTTTTTT.

In the case of this clone: At one end, the junction sequence differs from germline, possibly due to a read error. The rearrangement joins TRBV7-7 to TRBJ2-2; D not certain. CDR3 length equals 16 residues. The germline V gene has CDR1 SSHAT and CDR2 FNYEAQ (reference sequence). The CDR3 is CASSLGRAANTGELFF. In DNA form, the CDR3 reads TGTGCTAGCAGCTTAGGAAGGGCTGCGAACACCGGGGAGCTGTTTTTT.

The rearrangement joins TRBV29-1 to TRBJ1-1, with D possibly matching TRBD1 (6 bases). Trimming took off 7 bases at V and 7 bases at J, with 10 bases between the two ends. The CDR3 is 10 amino acids. Looked up from germline, CDR1 is SQVTM and CDR2 is ANQGSEA. CDR3 in amino acids: CSAGDIEAFF. CDR3 bases: TGCAGCGCCGGGGACATTGAAGCTTTCTTT.

In this sample, this clone turned up a few times. This rearrangement joins TRBV5-1 to TRBJ1-2, with 10 bases that match TRBD1. Trimming removed 1 base from V and 6 bases from J; junction bases left unmatched: 6. There are 15 residues in the CDR3. Per the germline V gene, CDR1 is SGHRS and CDR2 is YFSETQ. DNA for the CDR3: TGCGCCAGCAGCTTGATACCCGGGACAGGGGATGGCTACACCTTC. Translation gives CASSLIPGTGDGYTF.

V and J are TRBV5-1 and TRBJ2-3; D is uncertain. The germline gives CDR1 SGHRS, CDR2 YFSETQ. Deletions cut 0 bases from V and 4 bases from J, with 9 bases between. This CDR3 region has 14 residues. In DNA form, the CDR3 reads TGCGCCAGCAGCTTGGACATGCCGGCAGATACGCAGTATTTT. Amino acids: CASSLDMPADTQYF. Based on the CDR3 plus reference TRBV5-1 and TRBJ2-3, the full variable domain is KAGVTQTPRYLIKTRGQQVTLSCSPISGHRSVSWYQQTPGQGLQFLFEYFSETQRNKGNFPGRFSGRQFSNSRSEMNVSTLELGDSALYLCASSLDMPADTQYFGPGTRLTVL.

V and J are TRBV2 and TRBJ2-3; 14 nucleotides align to TRBD2. Looked up from germline, CDR1 is SNHLY and CDR2 is FYNNEI. The CDR3 has 19 residues. Trimming removed 6 bases from V and 2 bases from J; junction bases left unmatched: 13. Here the CDR3 reads CASSIKSGTSGGNTDTQYF. The CDR3 DNA reads as TGTGCCAGCAGCATTAAATCCGGGACTAGCGGGGGCAACACAGATACGCAGTATTTT.

The chain combines TRBV6-6 with TRBJ2-7; D is perhaps TRBD1 or TRBD2 (5 bases each). The V gene's germline CDR1 is MNHNY and CDR2 SVGAGI (reference sequence). This CDR3 region has 13 residues. The V end was cut by 5 bases, the J end by 3 bases, with 11 bases between. For the CDR3, the DNA is TGTGCCAGCAGTACGGGGACCGACTACGAGCAGTACTTC. Protein: CASSTGTDYEQYF.

This chain connects TRBV30 to TRBJ2-2; 11 bases agree with TRBD2. The CDR3 totals 14 residues. Germline values: CDR1 GTSNPN, CDR2 SVGIG (reference sequence). The J segment lost 8 bases and the V segment lost 4 bases, leaving 6 bases of the junction unmatched. The CDR3: CAWKGTSGGGELFF. The CDR3 DNA is TGTGCCTGGAAGGGAACTAGCGGGGGAGGGGAGCTGTTTTTT.

The CDR3 here is CASSAPGDLGYGYTF. The CDR3 region has the DNA TGTGCCAGCAGTGCCCCAGGGGATCTAGGCTATGGCTACACCTTC. This chain links TRBV25-1 with TRBJ1-2; possibly TRBD1 for D (6 bases). Looked up from germline, CDR1 is MGHDK and CDR2 is SYGVNS. The ends were cut back, 4 bases at V and 4 bases at J, with 16 bases in the middle. This CDR3 has 15 residues.

This clone has more than one count but fewer than ten. The CDR3: CASSLAGVAYGYTF. CDR3 DNA sequence: TGTGCCAGCAGCTTGGCCGGGGTAGCCTATGGCTACACCTTC. The chain joins TRBV5-4 to TRBJ1-2; D remains unclear. V was cut by 0 bases and J by 4 bases, with 10 bases left in between. The CDR3 covers 14 residues. Germline assignment: CDR1 SGHNT and CDR2 YYREEE (reference sequence).

On this clone: Other DNA variants within this sample encode the same CDR3. This CDR3 is CASSLGQSYNEQFF. CDR3 sequence (DNA): TGCGCCAGCAGCTTGGGTCAGTCCTACAATGAGCAGTTCTTC. The chain carries TRBV5-1 and TRBJ2-1; D call uncertain. The CDR3 sequence is 14 residues long. V was shortened by 0 bases and J by 1 base, with 5 bases between the two germline ends. Germline CDR1 reads SGHRS; CDR2 reads YFSETQ.

This clone was counted only a few times. The genes are TRBV28 and TRBJ2-1; TRBD2 aligns across 11 bases. The V and J ends lost 8 bases and 3 bases, in that order; junction bases with no gene match: 12. The length of the CDR3 is 17 residues. In germline, CDR1 is MDHEN, CDR2 SYDVKM. The chain's CDR3 is CASSSGTSGSRYNEQFF. DNA of the CDR3: TGTGCCAGCTCATCGGGCACTAGCGGGAGTCGCTACAATGAGCAGTTCTTC.

The rearrangement joins TRBV5-4 to TRBJ2-1; maybe TRBD2 (6 bases). This CDR3 region has 13 residues. V lost 3 bases and J lost 9, with 13 bases in between. Germline CDR1 is SGHNT and CDR2 is YYREEE (reference sequence). The CDR3 DNA is TGTGCCAGCAGCTCGGCCTCGGGAGTTGAGCAGTTCTTC. Its translation is CASSSASGVEQFF.

The chain recombines TRBV2 with TRBJ2-3; 10 positions agree with TRBD1. V was clipped by 6 bases and J by 14 bases; unmatched bases: 5. Germline CDR1 is SNHLY and CDR2 is FYNNEI. The CDR3 covers 11 residues. The CDR3 loop reads CASSVRDRGYF. CDR3 bases: TGTGCCAGCAGCGTCCGGGACAGGGGGTATTTT.

The V and J genes are TRBV4-3 and TRBJ2-1; weak D call: TRBD1 (6 bases). V lost 0 bases, J lost 2 bases, and 8 bases lay in between. The germline CDR1 and CDR2 sequences are LGHNA and YSLEER. The CDR3 spans 15 residues. CDR3 DNA sequence: TGCGCCAGCAGCCAAGAGCCAGGGGCCTACAATGAGCAGTTCTTC. Translated: CASSQEPGAYNEQFF.

V gene TRBV6-5 combines with J gene TRBJ2-7; 7 positions agree with TRBD1. CDR3 length equals 11 residues. V lost 5 bases to trimming and J lost 6 bases; unmatched junction nucleotides: 1. Germline CDR1 reads MNHEY; CDR2 reads SVGAGI. The DNA for the CDR3 is TGTGCCAGCAGTAGACAGGGCGAGCAGTACTTC. This encodes CASSRQGEQYF.

V and J are TRBV30 and TRBJ2-2, with 10 positions matching TRBD1. This CDR3 comprises 20 residues. Unmatched junction bases numbered 18, after V lost 1 base and J lost 4 bases. Germline CDR1 and CDR2: GTSNPN and SVGIG (reference sequence). CDR3 in amino acids: CAWSAPKWSRDRGATGELFF. The CDR3, as DNA: TGTGCCTGGAGTGCCCCGAAATGGTCCCGGGACAGGGGAGCCACCGGGGAGCTGTTTTTT.

This clone was observed a handful of times. The chain links TRBV30 to TRBJ2-2; a weak D match, TRBD2 (7 bases). V was clipped by 2 bases and J by 4 bases, with 14 bases between them. The CDR3 spans 15 residues. Per germline, CDR1 GTSNPN and CDR2 SVGIG (reference sequence). CDR3 region: CAWSRGRGGTGELFF. The CDR3 DNA reads as TGTGCCTGGAGTCGTGGTAGGGGGGGCACCGGGGAGCTGTTTTTT. Full variable domain (missing parts from reference TRBV30 and TRBJ2-2): SQTIHQWPATLVQPVGSPLSLECTVEGTSNPNLYWYRQAAGRGLQLLFYSVGIGQISSEVPQNLSASRPQDRQFILSSKKLLLSDSGFYLCAWSRGRGGTGELFFGEGSRLTVL.

This clone has just a few counts. The V call is TRBV30, the J call TRBJ2-3; 9 bases match TRBD2. Per germline, CDR1 GTSNPN and CDR2 SVGIG (reference sequence). This CDR3 is 15 amino acids long. With V trimmed by 0 bases and J by 2 bases, 3 bases remained unmatched. The CDR3 region is CAWSVGGRATDTQYF. DNA for the CDR3: TGTGCCTGGAGTGTTGGCGGGAGGGCCACAGATACGCAGTATTTT.

This clone was counted a few times. The chain recombines TRBV5-1 with TRBJ2-1; 12 bases agree with TRBD2. Germline V lookup: CDR1 SGHRS, CDR2 YFSETQ. V trimming: 4 bases; J trimming: 9 bases; junction bases outside the gene matches: 11. This CDR3 is 16 amino acids long. The DNA for the CDR3 is TGCGCCAGCAGCCCGACTAGCGGGAGTAGCGTCGGTGAGCAGTTCTTC. As protein: CASSPTSGSSVGEQFF.